This T cell receptor beta chain was sequenced in a study of beta chain features in type 1 diabetes. The sample holds a few counts of this clone. The target antigen is unknown. The study, taken as a whole, reports: The study found moderately but significantly shorter TCRB CDR3s in all four CD4+ subsets of Type 1 diabetes patients.

The isolated RNA, all of it, was reverse transcribed, so expressed TCRB transcripts were what got sequenced. Sequenced by immunoSEQ multiplex PCR; TCRdb stores in-frame clones only, minus some. The sample yields roughly 610,000 clones, 15% to 17% seen once. Each of the CD4+ naive, central memory, regulatory and stem cell-like memory populations was sorted via CD45RO/CCR7/CD25/CD127/CD95/CD27. This clonotype was obtained from a man younger than 35 in good health. The sequenced sample consisted of naive CD4+ T cells from blood.

The CDR3: CASRKHPGANTEAFF. The DNA of the CDR3 is TGTGCCAGCAGAAAACATCCAGGGGCGAACACTGAAGCTTTCTTT. This chain joins TRBV9 and TRBJ1-1, with D maybe TRBD1 (6 bases). V lost 5 bases and J lost 1, with 15 bases in between. This CDR3 is built from 15 residues. Looked up from germline, CDR1 is SGDLS and CDR2 is YYNGEE.